Listed below are T cell receptor beta chains from one sample, sequenced in a study of CD8+ T cells in alopecia areata. Sequencing was performed with immunoSEQ multiplex PCR; in TCRdb, only in-frame clones are kept and a portion is missing. The sample lists approximately 120,000 clones; roughly 57% were seen once. The material was CD4+ T cells sorted from blood, obtained at week 4, from a patient treated with tofacitinib. These receptor sequences come from a human donor with alopecia areata. The conserved cysteine and the conserved F or W are not part of the CDR3 here. The size entry is marked missing in some rows and otherwise reads once, few, many or a size class.

ASSGLAGTDTQY | - | TRBJ2-3 | TRBV4-1
AIRGETGMSYEQY | - | TRBJ2-7 | TRBV10-3
ASSQDPGRGGGYT | few | TRBJ1-2 | TRBV4-1
ASNNQPGESEQY | - | TRBJ2-7 | TRBV5-1
ASSLVMDTSYGYT | - | TRBJ1-2 | TRBV7-2
AWSVRATSYNEQF | - | TRBJ2-1 | TRBV30
ASSFQEDEQY | - | TRBJ2-7 | TRBV5-6
ATSRDRDRAGEAF | - | TRBJ1-1 | TRBV15
ASSGDSNQPQH | - | TRBJ1-5 | TRBV9
ASSLDQGFAGELF | few | TRBJ2-2 | TRBV5-1
ASSVWGNTEAF | - | TRBJ1-1 | TRBV9
ASSSEGPYEQY | medium-sized | TRBJ2-7 | TRBV5-6
SVEDGGGLNTEAF | few | TRBJ1-1 | TRBV29-1
ASSLFGGGTQETQY | - | TRBJ2-5 | TRBV5-6
ASSFTQAANEKLF | - | TRBJ1-4 | TRBV7-9
ASITARNTEAF | few | TRBJ1-1 | TRBV28
ASSPGTGGSLSGANVLT | - | TRBJ2-6 | TRBV5-1
ASSEFDESTGEKLF | - | TRBJ1-4 | TRBV25-1
SDTGQGVPEAF | - | TRBJ1-1 | TRBV29-1
ASSLNGGGPQH | - | TRBJ1-5 | TRBV7-2
ASSAGETQY | - | TRBJ2-5 | TRBV2
ASGGGYEQY | - | TRBJ2-7 | TRBV30
ASSQEIAGGIGETQY | - | TRBJ2-5 | TRBV7-9
ASSLGRTAEAF | - | TRBJ1-1 | TRBV7-2
ASSSLHNEQF | - | TRBJ2-1 | TRBV7-2
SVEVAQETQY | - | TRBJ2-5 | TRBV29-1
ASNLAGSYEQY | - | TRBJ2-7 | TRBV2
SVDIGVGANNEQF | - | TRBJ2-1 | TRBV29-1
ASSGQGRGTEAF | - | TRBJ1-1 | TRBV5-1
ASSVGVGGTTDTQY | few | TRBJ2-3 | TRBV9
AWSVRGGSHYERAGELF | - | TRBJ2-2 | TRBV30
AWSAKGARSGNTIY | few | TRBJ1-3 | TRBV30
ASSQDWVNYGYT | - | TRBJ1-2 | TRBV4-2
ASSLEASGRSSYEQY | - | TRBJ2-7 | TRBV5-6
AWAFGTGPYNEQF | once | TRBJ2-1 | TRBV30
ASSWGLAGGLLTDTQY | few | TRBJ2-3 | TRBV7-2
ASSQVSGTGSYGYT | - | TRBJ1-2 | TRBV4-3
ASSLSGFNEKLF | - | TRBJ1-4 | TRBV18
SIRQGAFTGELF | few | TRBJ2-2 | TRBV29-1
AISESLLGNQPQH | - | TRBJ1-5 | TRBV10-3
SVERGSGANVLT | few | TRBJ2-6 | TRBV29-1
ASSFDKARSYEQY | - | TRBJ2-7 | TRBV7-2